This TCR beta chain was captured in a study of blood T cell repertoires in COVID-19. Study-level information: Italy, Spain and the United States were the sources of the convalescent and acute COVID-19 samples. T cells, B-cell-depleted T cells, or PBMCs supplied cDNA or gDNA.

The CDR3 runs to 14 residues. Germline V gives CDR1 SEHNR, CDR2 FQNEAQ (reference sequence). V lost 5 bases, J lost 3 bases, and 12 bases lay in between. Original methodology: Nucleated cell number was recorded as an estimate derived from reference gene primer amplification. The protocol was immunoSEQ multiplex PCR, while the TCRdb copy is restricted to in-frame clones and leaves out a portion. The V and J calls and clone size come from that table; D and trimming were worked out from the DNA. Among under 55,000 clones, roughly 84% were seen once, and the ten largest hold over 2%. This clone was found once.

The sample comprised peripheral blood. This receptor was obtained from a man aged 45-60 years with acute or convalescent COVID-19. The chain carries TRBV7-9 and TRBJ2-3; TRBD2 is a possible D gene (6 bases). The CDR3 sequence: CASSPSGGTDTQYF. The CDR3 DNA is TGTGCCAGCAGCCCGTCCGGGGGAACAGATACGCAGTATTTT.